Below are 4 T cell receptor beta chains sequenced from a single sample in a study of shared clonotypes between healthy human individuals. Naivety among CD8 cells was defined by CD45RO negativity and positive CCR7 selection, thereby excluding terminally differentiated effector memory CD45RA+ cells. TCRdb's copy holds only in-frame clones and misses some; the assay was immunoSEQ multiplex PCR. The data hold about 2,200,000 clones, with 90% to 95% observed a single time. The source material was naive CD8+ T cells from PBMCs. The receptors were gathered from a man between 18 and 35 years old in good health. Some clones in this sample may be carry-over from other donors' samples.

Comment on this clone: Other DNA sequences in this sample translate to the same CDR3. This CDR3 reads CASSLYRGLNEQFF. DNA for the CDR3: TGTGCCAGCAGTCTTTACAGGGGACTCAATGAGCAGTTCTTC. V gene TRBV28 combines with J gene TRBJ2-1; D possibly corresponds to TRBD1 (7 bases). V lost 5 bases to trimming and J lost 6 bases, with 14 bases between them. The CDR3 consists of 14 residues. CDR1 and CDR2 (germline): MDHEN, SYDVKM. Looking up the rest from reference TRBV28 and TRBJ2-1 gives the full variable domain: DVKVTQSSRYLVKRTGEKVFLECVQDMDHENMFWYRQDPGLGLRLIYFSYDVKMKEKGDIPEGYSVSREKKERFSLILESASTNQTSMYLCASSLYRGLNEQFFGPGTRLTVL.

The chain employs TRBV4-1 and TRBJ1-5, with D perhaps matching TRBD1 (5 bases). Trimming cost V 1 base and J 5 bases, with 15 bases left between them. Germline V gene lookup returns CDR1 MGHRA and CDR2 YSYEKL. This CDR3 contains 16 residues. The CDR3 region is CASSQVGKDRHQPQHF. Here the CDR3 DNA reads TGCGCCAGCAGCCAAGTGGGGAAAGACAGACATCAGCCCCAGCATTTT.

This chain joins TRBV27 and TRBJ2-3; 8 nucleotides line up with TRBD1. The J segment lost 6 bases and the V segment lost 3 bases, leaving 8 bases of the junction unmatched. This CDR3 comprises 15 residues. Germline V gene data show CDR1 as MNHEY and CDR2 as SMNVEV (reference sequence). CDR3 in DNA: TGTGCCAGCAGTTTCCATGGACAGGGCCTCGATACGCAGTATTTT. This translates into CASSFHGQGLDTQYF.

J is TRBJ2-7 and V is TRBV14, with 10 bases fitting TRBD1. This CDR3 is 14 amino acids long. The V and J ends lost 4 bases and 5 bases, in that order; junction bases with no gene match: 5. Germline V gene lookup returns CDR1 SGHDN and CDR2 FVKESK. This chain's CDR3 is CASSPVGQGNEQYF. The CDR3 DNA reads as TGTGCCAGCAGCCCAGTGGGACAGGGGAACGAGCAGTACTTC.